Listed here are 23 T cell receptor beta chains from one sample, sequenced in a study of vaccination and CD4 T cells after COVID-19 (dated by TCRdb to the early 2020s). The treatment or condition label, read with the paper, signifies: approximately 9-day PBMC culture with coronavirus spike peptide pools or control peptides (ViraFEST assay). The library was produced with PCR. Sequencer: Illumina iSeq 100. At the Johns Hopkins FTIC core, DNA from the cultured CD4+ T cells underwent TCR sequencing with the Oncomine TCR Beta short-read assay. The public reads were run again by TCRdb, first through fastp at Q25 and then through MiXCR, and only productive beta chains were kept. Duplicate CDR3 protein sequences are folded into a single record with the most common DNA and genes. The sample data list 15,000 to 20,000 distinct CDR3 sequences, and about half of these were observed just once. The top ten clones comprise around 9.6% of the sample.

These TCRs are of unknown antigen specificity. The sequencing used CD4+ T cells from blood, cultured in vitro, collected before SARS-CoV-2 vaccination. The origin of the receptors is a human donor who had recovered from COVID-19.

This clonotype was seen a handful of times. The V gene is TRBV6-5, the J gene TRBJ1-2, with D maybe TRBD1 (5 bases). V was pared by 2 bases and J by 5 bases, with 12 bases between. The CDR3 extends over 14 amino acids. CDR1 and CDR2 from the germline V gene are MNHEY and SVGAGI. In nucleotides, the CDR3 is TGTGCCAGCAGTTACCGAGGGGTGGGGTATGGCTACACCTTC. It encodes CASSYRGVGYGYTF.

CDR3 coding DNA: TGTGCCAGCAGTCGGTTAAGCGGGAGAATTTGGGAGACCCAGTACTTC. Protein product: CASSRLSGRIWETQYF. V usage is TRBV6-2 or TRBV6-3 and J usage is TRBJ2-5; the match to TRBD2 covers 8 bases. The CDR3 is 16 amino acids. CDR1 is MNHEY, CDR2 SVGEGT, per germline. The ends lost 5 bases at V and 5 bases at J; junction bases unmatched: 13.

The V call is TRBV20-1, the J call TRBJ1-1; no clear D gene. With 0 bases removed from V and 1 base from J, the gap between germline ends came to 12 bases. CDR1 and CDR2 from the germline V gene are DFQATT and SNEGSKA (reference sequence). This CDR3 is 15 amino acids long. CDR3 residues: CSARDSGSGNTEAFF. The CDR3 DNA reads as TGCAGTGCTAGAGATTCCGGGAGTGGGAACACTGAAGCTTTCTTT.

This chain joins TRBV15 and TRBJ1-1; no firm D call. Trimming stripped 3 bases from V and 0 bases from J, with 5 bases between. This CDR3 is built from 13 residues. CDR1 and CDR2 from the germline V gene are LNHNV and YYDKDF (reference sequence). CDR3 DNA sequence: TGTGCCACCAGCAGGATCATGAACACTGAAGCTTTCTTT. It codes for CATSRIMNTEAFF.

The chain employs TRBV27 and TRBJ2-1; 8 bases map to TRBD1. This CDR3 is built from 16 residues. The germline gives CDR1 MNHEY, CDR2 SMNVEV (reference sequence). V shed 4 bases and J 4 bases; nucleotides not matched to a gene: 9. This chain's CDR3 is CASSYRQGLKYNEQFF. Written as DNA, the CDR3 is TGTGCCAGCAGTTACCGACAGGGGCTTAAGTACAATGAGCAGTTCTTC.

The chain combines TRBV6-4 with TRBJ2-2; D uncertain. CDR3 length equals 13 residues. Trimming removed 0 bases from V and 6 bases from J, with 5 bases in between. Germline assignment: CDR1 MRHNA and CDR2 SNTAGT. CDR3: CASSDSSAGELFF. The CDR3 DNA follows: TGTGCCAGCAGTGACTCCAGCGCCGGGGAGCTGTTTTTT.

The chain employs TRBV15 and TRBJ2-7, with D unclear. Trimming removed 3 bases from V and 6 bases from J, with 12 bases in between. CDR1 and CDR2 from the germline V gene are LNHNV and YYDKDF (reference sequence). The CDR3 spans 13 residues. As DNA, the CDR3 is TGTGCCACCAGCAGCGTAACCCGAGGCGAGCAGTACTTC. Protein product: CATSSVTRGEQYF.

The chain uses TRBV6-1 and TRBJ2-3; 14 bases agree with TRBD2. The germline V gene encodes CDR1 MNHNS and CDR2 SASEGT. CDR3 length: 16 residues. Trimming cost V 5 bases and J 5 bases; bases outside gene matches: 6. CDR3 DNA sequence: TGTGCCAGCAGTACTACCGGGACTAGCGGGAGAGATACGCAGTATTTT. It translates to CASSTTGTSGRDTQYF.

The chain joins TRBV20-1 to TRBJ1-3, with TRBD1 matching over 9 bases. V lost 5 bases to trimming and J lost 3 bases; unmatched junction nucleotides: 14. This CDR3 spans 17 amino acids. Germline V CDR1 and CDR2: DFQATT, SNEGSKA (reference sequence). The DNA of the CDR3 is TGCAGTGCTGGACGCGTACGGGGGACAGGGATTGGAAACACCATATATTTT. It translates to CSAGRVRGTGIGNTIYF.

This chain uses TRBV20-1 with TRBJ2-6; TRBD1 matches 7 bases. The CDR3 runs 14 residues. Germline-derived CDR1 and CDR2 are DFQATT and SNEGSKA (reference sequence). V lost 6 bases and J lost 4; bases outside the gene matches: 6. DNA of the CDR3: TGCAGTGCCCCAACAGGGGTAGGGGCCAACGTCCTGACTTTC. Translated: CSAPTGVGANVLTF.

J is TRBJ1-6 and V is TRBV10-3; the D gene is possibly TRBD1 (5 bases). Per germline, CDR1 ENHRY and CDR2 SYGVKD. This CDR3 has 16 residues. The germline V and J ends were trimmed by 2 bases and 7 bases, with 15 bases remaining between them. CDR3 DNA sequence: TGTGCCATCAGTGAGCCCTGGGGGGTCGGGAATTCACCCCTCCACTTT. Its translation is CAISEPWGVGNSPLHF.

The gene calls are TRBV20-1 and TRBJ2-7; D unclear. CDR3 length equals 11 residues. Germline CDR1 DFQATT, CDR2 SNEGSKA (reference sequence). V was trimmed by 3 bases and J by 4 bases, leaving 7 bases between them. The CDR3 DNA follows: TGCAGTGCTAGTAACGGGTACGAGCAGTACTTC. Its protein is CSASNGYEQYF.

V and J are TRBV28 and TRBJ2-3, with 11 bases aligning to TRBD2. J was trimmed by 1 base and V by 5 bases; bases with no gene match: 8. This CDR3 spans 17 amino acids. Germline loops: CDR1 MDHEN, CDR2 SYDVKM. The CDR3 nucleotides are TGTGCCAGCAGTCTTGGCCTGACTAGCGGGGGCACAGATACGCAGTATTTT. It translates to CASSLGLTSGGTDTQYF. The whole variable domain, filled in from reference TRBV28 and TRBJ2-3, reads DVKVTQSSRYLVKRTGEKVFLECVQDMDHENMFWYRQDPGLGLRLIYFSYDVKMKEKGDIPEGYSVSREKKERFSLILESASTNQTSMYLCASSLGLTSGGTDTQYFGPGTRLTVL.

This rearrangement joins TRBV20-1 to TRBJ2-5, with 8 positions matching TRBD1. The CDR3 is made up of 14 amino acids. V dropped 3 bases and J dropped 5; count of bases not matched to a gene: 8. CDR1 and CDR2 from the germline V gene are DFQATT and SNEGSKA (reference sequence). Written as DNA, the CDR3 is TGCAGTGCTAGGACAGGGGATCAGAGGGAGACCCAGTACTTC. Residues: CSARTGDQRETQYF.

V usage is TRBV20-1 and J usage is TRBJ1-1; TRBD1 might be the D (6 bases). The CDR3 consists of 14 residues. With 6 bases removed from V and 1 base from J, the gap between germline ends came to 15 bases. Germline V gene lookup returns CDR1 DFQATT and CDR2 SNEGSKA (reference sequence). CDR3 coding DNA: TGCAGTGCGCCAGGACAGACCCAGAACACTGAAGCTTTCTTT. Protein product: CSAPGQTQNTEAFF.

The chain has TRBV7-2 and TRBJ2-7; D ambiguous. Trimming cost V 2 bases and J 3 bases, with 8 bases left between them. Germline-derived CDR1 and CDR2 are SGHTA and FQGNSA. The CDR3 spans 13 residues. For the CDR3, the DNA is TGTGCCAGCAGCTTATTAGGAAACTACGAGCAGTACTTC. Translation gives CASSLLGNYEQYF. The variable domain in full, with the rest retrieved from reference TRBV7-2 and TRBJ2-7, is GAGVSQSPSNKVTEKGKDVELRCDPISGHTALYWYRQSLGQGLEFLIYFQGNSAPDKSGLPSDRFSAERTGGSVSTLTIQRTQQEDSAVYLCASSLLGNYEQYFGPGTRLTVT.

This rearrangement joins TRBV25-1 to TRBJ1-6; 8 bases agree with TRBD1. Unmatched junction bases numbered 6, after V lost 4 bases and J lost 10 bases. The germline gives CDR1 MGHDK, CDR2 SYGVNS. This CDR3 is built from 14 residues. CDR3 sequence: CASSAGQGRSPLHF. The CDR3, as DNA: TGTGCCAGCAGTGCTGGACAGGGTAGATCACCCCTCCACTTT.

This clonotype was recorded a few times. The chain recombines TRBV7-9 with TRBJ1-3; the match to TRBD1 covers 7 bases. The V gene's germline CDR1 is SEHNR and CDR2 FQNEAQ (reference sequence). CDR3 length: 15 residues. J was trimmed by 2 bases and V by 5 bases; bases with no gene match: 6. The CDR3 region is CASSPGQNAGNTIYF. CDR3 in DNA: TGTGCCAGCAGCCCGGGACAGAACGCTGGAAACACCATATATTTT.

This rearrangement joins TRBV19 to TRBJ1-5; D is unresolved. The CDR3 spans 15 residues. The germline CDR1 and CDR2 sequences are LNHDA and SQIVND (reference sequence). Deletions cut 6 bases from V and 0 bases from J, with 12 bases between. CDR3: CASSPQWYSNQPQHF. The CDR3 DNA sequence: TGTGCCAGTAGCCCCCAGTGGTATAGCAATCAGCCCCAGCATTTT.

This clonotype was seen a handful of times. This chain uses TRBV20-1 with TRBJ2-5; 8 bases align to TRBD2. CDR1 and CDR2 from the germline V gene are DFQATT and SNEGSKA (reference sequence). Trimming removed 5 bases from V and 4 bases from J; junction bases left unmatched: 15. The CDR3 sequence is 16 residues long. CDR3 region: CSAGGAGGRKGETQYF. As DNA, the CDR3 is TGCAGTGCTGGGGGCGCTGGCGGGAGGAAGGGAGAGACCCAGTACTTC.

V gene TRBV10-3 combines with J gene TRBJ2-7, with 9 bases matching TRBD2. Germline CDR1 is ENHRY and CDR2 is SYGVKD. The CDR3 length is 15 residues. Unmatched junction bases numbered 6, after V lost 4 bases and J lost 2 bases. The CDR3 here is CAISGTSGQTYEQYF. The CDR3 nucleotides are TGTGCCATCAGTGGTACTAGCGGGCAGACCTACGAGCAGTACTTC.

There are a few counts of this clonotype. V gene TRBV19 combines with J gene TRBJ2-3; 10 bases line up with TRBD1. J was trimmed by 5 bases and V by 3 bases; bases with no gene match: 2. This CDR3 is 14 amino acids long. Germline V lookup: CDR1 LNHDA, CDR2 SQIVND (reference sequence). The CDR3 bases are TGTGCCAGTAGTATGGGACAGGGGTTAGATACGCAGTATTTT. Translating gives CASSMGQGLDTQYF.

V and J are TRBV20-1 and TRBJ2-1; 11 bases are shared with TRBD2. The J segment lost 2 bases and the V segment lost 0 bases, leaving 9 bases of the junction unmatched. There are 18 residues in the CDR3. Germline V CDR1 and CDR2: DFQATT, SNEGSKA (reference sequence). The CDR3 DNA reads as TGCAGTGCTAGAGATCAACTAGCGGGAGTCCTCGCCTACAATGAGCAGTTCTTC. It codes for CSARDQLAGVLAYNEQFF.